This T cell receptor (beta chain) emerged from a study of OX40 agonist ivuxolimab in advanced cancers. Study findings and constraints: Specificity for antigen went undetermined in the expanded peripheral T cells.

Profiled with immunoSEQ multiplex PCR; TCRdb holds only in-frame clones, not every one. The table shows roughly 61,000 clones, with about nine tenths occurring only once. From germline, CDR1 is SGHTA and CDR2 FQGNSA. This CDR3 comprises 13 residues. V shed 0 bases and J 14 bases; nucleotides not matched to a gene: 4. As to this clone: What it binds is unknown.

This chain links TRBV7-2 with TRBJ2-1, with 10 bases that match TRBD1. The TCR originated in an adult with an advanced solid tumor such as melanoma, head and neck, liver or kidney cancer. The material was CD4+ or CD8+ T cells sorted from blood, obtained in a trial of the OX40 agonist ivuxolimab. CDR3 sequence: CASSLAPGQGKFF. CDR3 nucleotides: TGTGCCAGCAGCTTAGCCCCGGGACAGGGGAAGTTCTTC.